These T cell receptor beta chains were read from a single sample in a study of beta chain features in type 1 diabetes. Profiling relied on immunoSEQ multiplex PCR, and the TCRdb table lists in-frame clones only, not all of them. The table includes hundreds of thousands of clones, over 25% detected once. The specimen sequenced was naive CD4+ T cells from blood. Receptor source: a man between 18 and 29 years old in good health. The CDR3 runs from the conserved cysteine through the conserved F or W. D genes are given only for firm matches. Clone size is not always given. Where it is, it says once, few, many or a class for expanded clones.

v_call	clone_size	d_call	j_call	cdr3_nt	cdr3_aa
TRBV29-1	few	.	TRBJ2-1	TGCAGCGTTGAATTGCGGGTCAGTGAGCAGTTCTTC	CSVELRVSEQFF
TRBV7-2	.	.	TRBJ2-2	TGTGCCAGCAGCTTAGGCCTTAGGACCGGGGAGCTGTTTTTT	CASSLGLRTGELFF
TRBV5-1	few	.	TRBJ2-4	TGCGCCAGCAGCCATTCGGGTACCTTAGACATTCAGTACTTC	CASSHSGTLDIQYF
TRBV5-4	.	TRBD1	TRBJ1-1	TGTGCCAGCAGCTTAAGTCCGGGACAGGGGGAACTATTT	CASSLSPGQGELF
TRBV15	once	TRBD1	TRBJ1-2	TGTGCCACCAGCAGAGCAGGGGGATCCTACACCTTC	CATSRAGGSYTF
TRBV30	.	.	TRBJ1-1	TGTGCCTGTACCAGGGATCTGAACACTGAAGCTTTCTTT	CACTRDLNTEAFF
TRBV5-4	few	TRBD2	TRBJ2-5	TGTGCCAGCAGCCCCGGGGCGGGAGGGTTGCAGACCCAGTACTTC	CASSPGAGGLQTQYF
TRBV7-2	few	TRBD1	TRBJ1-1	TGTGCCAGCAGCCCCTTGGACAGGGGATCGCGCACTGAAGCTTTCTTT	CASSPLDRGSRTEAFF
TRBV7-2	.	.	TRBJ1-1	TGTGCCAGCAGCCTCTCTGGGGGCTTGAACACTGAAGCTTTCTTT	CASSLSGGLNTEAFF
TRBV27	few	TRBD2	TRBJ2-1	TGTGCCAGCAGTTTAGGGACCGGGACTAGCGGGAGGGTAGCGCAGTTCTTC	CASSLGTGTSGRVAQFF
TRBV9	few	.	TRBJ1-1	TGTGCCAGCAGCGTAGCAGCGGGAAGCATGAACACTGAAGCTTTCTTT	CASSVAAGSMNTEAFF
TRBV2	.	.	TRBJ2-7	TGTGCCAGCAGTGAAGGGAGACAGACGCCATGGTACGAGCAGTACTTC	CASSEGRQTPWYEQYF
TRBV20-1	.	.	TRBJ2-3	TGCAGTGTCGGCCCCCCAGATACGCAGTATTTT	CSVGPPDTQYF
TRBV29-1	.	.	TRBJ2-7	TGCAGCGTTGAAGATCGGAGCTCCTACGAGCAGTACTTC	CSVEDRSSYEQYF
TRBV29-1	.	TRBD1	TRBJ2-2	TGCAGCGTTCATGACAGGGGCCACTACGGCACCGGGGAGCTGTTTTTT	CSVHDRGHYGTGELFF
TRBV25-1	.	TRBD2	TRBJ2-5	TGTGCCAGCAGTTTAGCGGGAGGAGAGACCCAGTACTTC	CASSLAGGETQYF
TRBV7-9	.	.	TRBJ2-5	TGTGCCAGCAGCTTAGCTTTCGGCAGGTGGGAGACCCAGTACTTC	CASSLAFGRWETQYF
TRBV15	.	.	TRBJ2-1	TGTGCCACCAGTCGAATCAGGACCTCTTCCTACAATGAGCAGTTCTTC	CATSRIRTSSYNEQFF
TRBV14	few	.	TRBJ2-2	TGTGCCAGCAGCCAAGCATACGGGAGTGGCACCGGGGAGCTGTTTTTT	CASSQAYGSGTGELFF
TRBV5-6	.	.	TRBJ2-7	TGTGCCAGCAGTCTATTCGACGAGCAGTACTTC	CASSLFDEQYF
TRBV5-1	few	.	TRBJ2-1	TGCGCCAGCAGCTTGGAAGGTGTGGCTAGCTCCCAGTTCTTC	CASSLEGVASSQFF
TRBV30	.	TRBD1	TRBJ1-2	TGTGCCTCGGAACTCAGGGGGACTTTCTATGGCTACACCTTC	CASELRGTFYGYTF
TRBV5-6	few	.	TRBJ2-3	TGTGCCAGCAGCCTGGTCGATACGCAGTATTTT	CASSLVDTQYF
TRBV30	few	TRBD2	TRBJ2-1	TGTGCCTGGAGTACCCTGGCTAGCGGGGGCGGAGGTGAGCAGTTCTTC	CAWSTLASGGGGEQFF
TRBV10-3	.	TRBD1	TRBJ2-5	TGTGCCACACAGGGGGCAGAAGAGACCCAGTACTTC	CATQGAEETQYF
TRBV27	once	TRBD2	TRBJ2-3	TGTGCCAGCAGCGCGTCCAGCGGGACTTACACAGATACGCAGTATTTT	CASSASSGTYTDTQYF
TRBV10-3	.	.	TRBJ2-3	TGTGCCATCAATTCGCTGGGGGGACGGGATACGCAGTATTTT	CAINSLGGRDTQYF
TRBV10-3	.	TRBD1	TRBJ1-2	TGTGCCATCAGTCCAGGACAGGGTGATGGCTACACCTTC	CAISPGQGDGYTF
TRBV6-5	.	TRBD1	TRBJ2-1	TGTGCCAGCAGCAGGACAGGATCTTACAATGAGCAGTTCTTC	CASSRTGSYNEQFF
TRBV27	once	.	TRBJ1-2	TGTGCCAGCAGCACAGGACCGAATGGCTACACCTTC	CASSTGPNGYTF
TRBV14	.	.	TRBJ2-7	TGTGCCAGCAGCCAAAGTTGGGCAGGGGCAGCGCAGTACTTC	CASSQSWAGAAQYF
TRBV20-1	.	.	TRBJ2-1	TGCAGTGCTAGGGCTAATGAGCAGTTCTTC	CSARANEQFF
TRBV29-1	.	.	TRBJ2-5	TGCAGCGCCCTCTACGCGCGGGAGACCCAGTACTTC	CSALYARETQYF
TRBV14	.	.	TRBJ2-7	TGTGCCAGCAGCCAGGAGGCTGGAGGAGGGTACGAGCAGTACTTC	CASSQEAGGGYEQYF
TRBV11-2	few	.	TRBJ2-5	TGTGCCAGCGTCCCAGACAGTCGGCAAGAGACCCAGTACTTC	CASVPDSRQETQYF
TRBV7-2	few	.	TRBJ2-7	TGTGCCAGCAGCCGAGCCGTCGGACAGACCTACGAGCAGTACTTC	CASSRAVGQTYEQYF
TRBV29-1	.	TRBD1	TRBJ2-7	TGCAGCGTGTCGGGACAGGGGGTCTACGAGCAGTACTTC	CSVSGQGVYEQYF
TRBV5-5	few	.	TRBJ2-4	TGTGCCAGCAGCTTGGCGGGGGTAATGAACATTCAGTACTTC	CASSLAGVMNIQYF
TRBV7-6	.	TRBD1	TRBJ2-7	TGTGCCAGCAGCCAACTCCCGGACAGGGTAAAATGGGAGCAGTACTTC	CASSQLPDRVKWEQYF
TRBV29-1	few	.	TRBJ1-1	TGCAGCGCCGAAGGACTGTACACTGAAGCTTTCTTT	CSAEGLYTEAFF
TRBV7-2	few	.	TRBJ2-7	TGTGCCAGCAGCCTAAGGGCATACTACGAGCAGTACTTC	CASSLRAYYEQYF
TRBV12-5	few	TRBD2	TRBJ2-1	TGTGCTAGTGGCCGCGGACTAGGTCCAACGAATGAGCAGTTCTTC	CASGRGLGPTNEQFF
TRBV30	few	.	TRBJ1-5	TGTGCCTGGAGTGCGGCCTTCAGGACAAATCAGCCCCAGCATTTT	CAWSAAFRTNQPQHF
TRBV5-6	few	.	TRBJ2-1	TGTGCCAGCATCATTCAGGAACGACTATACAATGAGCAGTTCTTC	CASIIQERLYNEQFF
TRBV5-1	few	.	TRBJ2-3	TGCGCCAGCAGCTTCGCGGTGAGCGCAGATACGCAGTATTTT	CASSFAVSADTQYF
TRBV4-3	.	.	TRBJ2-7	TGCGCCAGCAGCCAAGATTACTTTAGGTCCGAGCAGTACTTC	CASSQDYFRSEQYF
TRBV5-1	.	.	TRBJ2-7	TGCGCCAGCAACCCCGACTTGGGCTCCTACGAGCAGTACTTC	CASNPDLGSYEQYF
TRBV30	.	.	TRBJ1-5	TGTGCCTGGAATGCAGGAACCCAGCCCCAGCATTTT	CAWNAGTQPQHF